This T cell receptor (beta chain) is from a study of blood T cell repertoires in COVID-19. About the study: Sample material is recorded as cDNA or gDNA derived from T cells, B-cell-depleted T cells, or PBMCs.

TCRdb keeps only in-frame clones here, not all; method: immunoSEQ multiplex PCR. The sample lists fewer than 350,000 clones; about 89% were seen once. In terms of age and location, participants ranged from about 18 to 89 years and lived in approximately 26 US areas. J gave up 3 bases and V 4 bases, and 5 bases lay outside the gene matches. The CDR3 loop spans 15 amino acids. Germline CDR1 is MNHEY and CDR2 is SMNVEV (reference sequence). The receptor's source is a woman aged 35 to 49 who had recovered from COVID-19. The rearrangement uses TRBV27 and TRBJ1-5, with 8 nucleotides matching TRBD1. The sample comprised PBMCs or T cells enriched from blood (not recorded which). The CDR3 spells CASSSRTGLNQPQHF. Here the CDR3 DNA reads TGTGCCAGCAGTTCGCGGACAGGGCTCAATCAGCCCCAGCATTTT.